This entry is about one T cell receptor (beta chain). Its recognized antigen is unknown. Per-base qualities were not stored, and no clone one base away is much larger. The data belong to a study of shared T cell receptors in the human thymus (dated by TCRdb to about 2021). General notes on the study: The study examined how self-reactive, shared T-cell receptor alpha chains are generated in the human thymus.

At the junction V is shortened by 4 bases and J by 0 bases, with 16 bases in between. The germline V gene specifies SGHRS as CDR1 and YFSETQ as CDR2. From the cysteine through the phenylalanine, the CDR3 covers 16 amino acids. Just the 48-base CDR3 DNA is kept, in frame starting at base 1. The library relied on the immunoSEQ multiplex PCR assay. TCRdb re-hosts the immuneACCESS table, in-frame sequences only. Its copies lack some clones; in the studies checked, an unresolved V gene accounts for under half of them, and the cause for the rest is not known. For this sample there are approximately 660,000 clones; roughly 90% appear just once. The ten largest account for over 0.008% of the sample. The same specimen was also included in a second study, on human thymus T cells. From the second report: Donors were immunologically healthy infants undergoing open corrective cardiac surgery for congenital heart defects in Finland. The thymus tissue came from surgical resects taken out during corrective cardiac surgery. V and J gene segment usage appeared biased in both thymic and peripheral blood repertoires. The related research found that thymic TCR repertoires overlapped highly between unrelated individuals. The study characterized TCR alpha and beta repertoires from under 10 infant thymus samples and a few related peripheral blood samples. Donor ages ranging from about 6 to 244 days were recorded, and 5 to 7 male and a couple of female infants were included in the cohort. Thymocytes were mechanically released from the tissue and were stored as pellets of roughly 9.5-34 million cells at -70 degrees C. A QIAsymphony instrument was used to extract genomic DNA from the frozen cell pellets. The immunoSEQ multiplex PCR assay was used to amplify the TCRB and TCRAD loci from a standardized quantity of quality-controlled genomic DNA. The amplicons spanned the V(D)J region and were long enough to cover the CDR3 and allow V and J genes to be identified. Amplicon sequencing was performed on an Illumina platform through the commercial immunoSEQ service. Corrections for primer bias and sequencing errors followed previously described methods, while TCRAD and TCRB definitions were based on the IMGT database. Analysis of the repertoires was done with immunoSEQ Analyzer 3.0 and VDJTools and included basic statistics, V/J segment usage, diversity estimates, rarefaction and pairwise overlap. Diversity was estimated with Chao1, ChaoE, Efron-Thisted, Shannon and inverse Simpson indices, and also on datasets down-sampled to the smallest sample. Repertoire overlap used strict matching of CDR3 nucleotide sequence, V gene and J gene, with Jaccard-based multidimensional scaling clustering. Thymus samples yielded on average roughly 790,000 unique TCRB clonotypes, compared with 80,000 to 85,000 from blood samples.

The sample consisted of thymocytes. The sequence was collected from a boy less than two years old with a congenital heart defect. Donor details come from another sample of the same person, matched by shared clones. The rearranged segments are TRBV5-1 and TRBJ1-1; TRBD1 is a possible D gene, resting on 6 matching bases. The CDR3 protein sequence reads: CASSRARTGMNTEAFF. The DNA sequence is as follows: TGCGCCAGCAGCCGAGCCCGTACAGGGATGAACACTGAAGCTTTCTTT.